Shown below are 8 T cell receptor beta chains from a single sample sequenced in a study of blood T cells in healthy people across ages. The second PCR ran roughly 6 to 11 cycles with a sample-barcoded 5' primer and J-beta primers. TCRdb independently ran MiXCR on the 5' RACE reads; one entry per CDR3 protein. The sample has 650,000 to 1,000,000 distinct CDR3 sequences, roughly 40% seen once; the top ten hold 10% to 15%. Source material: blood. The receptors derive from a man aged 18 to 35 in good health.

The CDR3 nucleotides read TGTGCCAGCAAGGGAAAACCGGGACCCCAGTACTTC. It encodes CASKGKPGPQYF. This sequence joins TRBV28 and TRBJ2-7; D is tentatively TRBD1 or TRBD2 (5 bases each). Germline loops: CDR1 MDHEN, CDR2 SYDVKM. Trimming removed 7 bases at V and 10 bases at J, with 17 bases between. This CDR3 is built from 12 residues.

Only a few counts were recorded for this clonotype. The rearrangement links TRBV7-3 to TRBJ1-2, with D possibly TRBD1 on 6 matching bases. The CDR3 runs to 16 residues. V lost 4 bases, J lost 5 bases, and 20 bases lay in between. CDR1 is SGHTA, CDR2 FQGTGA, per germline. The CDR3 region is CASSSKGGLPPYGYTF. CDR3 coding DNA: TGTGCCAGCAGCTCAAAAGGGGGGCTACCTCCATATGGCTACACCTTC.

This clonotype was observed a handful of times. The chain employs TRBV18 and TRBJ2-1, with 10 bases identical to TRBD2. CDR1 KGHSH and CDR2 LQKENI come from the germline V gene. The J segment lost 5 bases and the V segment lost 2 bases, leaving 6 bases of the junction unmatched. The CDR3 sequence is 16 residues long. The CDR3 nucleotides read TGTGCCAGCTCACCAACAGCGGGGGGGCTAAACAATGAGCAGTTCTTC. Protein product: CASSPTAGGLNNEQFF. Combining the CDR3 with reference TRBV18 and TRBJ2-1 gives the whole variable domain NAGVMQNPRHLVRRRGQEARLRCSPMKGHSHVYWYRQLPEEGLKFMVYLQKENIIDESGMPKERFSAEFPKEGPSILRIQQVVRGDSAAYFCASSPTAGGLNNEQFFGPGTRLTVL.

This clonotype was counted ten times or more. This rearrangement joins TRBV18 to TRBJ1-1, with D maybe TRBD1 (5 bases). From germline, CDR1 is KGHSH and CDR2 LQKENI. The V end lost 8 bases, the J end lost 5 bases, and 18 bases lay between the germline ends. This CDR3 contains 14 residues. This CDR3 reads CASSQNPQGTEAFF. The CDR3 nucleotides read TGTGCCAGCAGCCAAAATCCGCAGGGTACTGAAGCTTTCTTT. Based on the CDR3 plus reference TRBV18 and TRBJ1-1, the full variable domain is NAGVMQNPRHLVRRRGQEARLRCSPMKGHSHVYWYRQLPEEGLKFMVYLQKENIIDESGMPKERFSAEFPKEGPSILRIQQVVRGDSAAYFCASSQNPQGTEAFFGQGTRLTVV.

This sequence joins TRBV20-1 and TRBJ1-2; maybe TRBD1 (5 bases). Germline values: CDR1 DFQATT, CDR2 SNEGSKA (reference sequence). The CDR3 runs 11 residues. V lost 1 base to trimming and J lost 6 bases, with 6 bases between them. Here the CDR3 reads CSARGGNGYTF. The DNA for the CDR3 is TGCAGTGCTAGAGGGGGGAATGGCTACACCTTC.

This clonotype was recorded at least ten times. The gene calls are TRBV9 and TRBJ2-4; 7 bases are shared with TRBD1. CDR3 length: 16 residues. Trimming at V came to 4 bases and at J to 1 base, leaving 8 bases not matched to a gene. Germline loops: CDR1 SGDLS, CDR2 YYNGEE. The CDR3 spells CASSPRQGEAKNIQYF. The CDR3 DNA reads TGTGCCAGCAGCCCTCGACAGGGAGAGGCCAAAAACATTCAGTACTTC.

This clonotype was seen a handful of times. The chain is built from TRBV7-2 and TRBJ2-1; D not certain. The CDR3 has 13 amino acids. Germline V gene lookup returns CDR1 SGHTA and CDR2 FQGNSA. Trimming left V 2 bases short and J 8 bases short, with 10 bases between. The CDR3 reads CASSLPATHEQFF. CDR3 bases: TGTGCCAGCAGCTTACCCGCTACCCATGAGCAGTTCTTC.

The rearrangement links TRBV9 to TRBJ2-3; possible D gene TRBD2, 7 bases. The CDR3 is made up of 17 amino acids. CDR1 and CDR2 from the germline V gene are SGDLS and YYNGEE. Trimming took 3 bases from V and 3 from J, leaving 20 bases between them. CDR3 in amino acids: CASSDRGGGTLTDTQYF. CDR3 DNA sequence: TGTGCCAGCAGCGATCGGGGCGGGGGCACGTTAACAGATACGCAGTATTTT. The variable domain in full, with the rest retrieved from reference TRBV9 and TRBJ2-3, is DSGVTQTPKHLITATGQRVTLRCSPRSGDLSVYWYQQSLDQGLQFLIQYYNGEERAKGNILERFSAQQFPDLHSELNLSSLELGDSALYFCASSDRGGGTLTDTQYFGPGTRLTVL.